This is a list of T cell receptor beta chains from one sample in a study of CD8 T cells in Susac syndrome. TCRdb re-called the immunoSEQ multiplex PCR reads through MiXCR, storing one row per CDR3 protein. Of 120,000 to 150,000 distinct CDR3 sequences listed, approximately 95% are singletons. Sequencing was performed on CD4+ T cells from PBMCs. These receptors all stem from a human donor with multiple sclerosis. Both conserved end residues are part of each CDR3. Rows give clone size only sometimes, using once, few, many, or a class for an expanded clone.

CDR3 protein	V gene	clone size
CASSQFDEQYF	TRBV13	NA
CASSQVQQGDTQYF	TRBV3-1	once
CASSPVLAGTYEQYF	TRBV18	NA
CASSRDGRAYEQYF	TRBV7-9	NA
CSATVANGDTQYF	TRBV20-1	once
CSVLGQGSEKLFF	TRBV29-1	once
CASSSRSSGGALSTDTQYF	TRBV7-2	NA
CASSPTAGRQETQYF	TRBV3-1	once
CSATGTVTDTQYF	TRBV20-1	NA
CASSFPQGEKQYF	TRBV27	NA
CASSATGSTYF	TRBV3-1	NA
CASSSGQKSYEQYF	TRBV7-9	NA
CASSQGTGWRNQPQHF	TRBV3-1	NA
CASSQRSHTLHF	TRBV5-8	NA